This passage covers 27 T cell receptor beta chains from one sample sequenced in a study of T cells expressing NK-cell markers. TCRdb processed the 5' RACE reads again and assigns one entry to each CDR3 protein, with no DNA. In total, the table holds 300,000 to 500,000 distinct CDR3 sequences. Source material: blood T cells: a sorted CD56 or NKG2C T cell subset, CD4+ or CD8+ T cells, or bulk PBMC T cells (not recorded which). The receptors were sampled from a woman between 45 and 65 years old in good health.

The V gene is TRBV11-2, the J gene TRBJ2-1; the D call from TCRdb, TRBD2, cannot be confirmed without DNA. This CDR3 region has 15 residues. Germline CDR1 is SGHAT and CDR2 is FQNNGV. CDR3 sequence reads: CASSPAGLVMSEQFF.

The chain links TRBV4-1 to TRBJ2-7. The germline V gene encodes CDR1 MGHRA and CDR2 YSYEKL. CDR3 size: 14 residues. Here the CDR3 reads CASSQDPGSYEQYF.

V gene TRBV7-7 combines with J gene TRBJ2-2. CDR1 and CDR2 (germline): SSHAT, FNYEAQ (reference sequence). The CDR3 runs to 13 residues. The CDR3 is CASSSRFGGELFF.

The rearrangement joins TRBV15 to TRBJ2-1; TCRdb names TRBD2, which stays unverified in the absence of DNA. Germline CDR1 reads LNHNV; CDR2 reads YYDKDF (reference sequence). The CDR3 spans 17 residues. CDR3: CATSGKASGFPHNEQFF.

The chain joins TRBV15 to TRBJ2-5; TCRdb outputs TRBD2, but without DNA this stays unchecked. The CDR3 loop spans 16 amino acids. CDR1 is LNHNV and CDR2 is YYDKDF in the germline V gene (reference sequence). The CDR3 loop reads CATSRRRDSSVETQYF. Full variable domain (remainder filled in from reference TRBV15 and TRBJ2-5): DAMVIQNPRYQVTQFGKPVTLSCSQTLNHNVMYWYQQKSSQAPKLLFHYYDKDFNNEADTPDNFQSRRPNTSFCFLDIRSPGLGDTAMYLCATSRRRDSSVETQYFGPGTRLLVL.

V usage is TRBV14 and J usage is TRBJ2-7; the TCRdb D gene call, TRBD1, has no DNA to confirm it. The CDR3 is 12 amino acids. Looked up from germline, CDR1 is SGHDN and CDR2 is FVKESK. CDR3: CASSWGSYEQYF.

V and J are TRBV6-5 and TRBJ2-7; checking the TCRdb D call of TRBD2 is not possible without DNA. Germline assignment: CDR1 MNHEY and CDR2 SVGAGI. The CDR3 runs 16 residues. The CDR3 region is CASSYPTSGSSYEQYF.

V usage is TRBV12-3 or TRBV12-4 and J usage is TRBJ2-3; TCRdb reports TRBD1, a call that lacks DNA to check it against. This CDR3 region has 14 residues. The CDR3 loop is CASADRGVADTQYF.

The chain joins TRBV3-1 to TRBJ1-2. Germline values: CDR1 LGHDT, CDR2 YNNKEL (reference sequence). The CDR3 is 15 amino acids. CDR3 sequence: CASSQGGGEIYGYTF.

V usage is TRBV4-1 and J usage is TRBJ2-1; TCRdb names TRBD2, which stays unverified in the absence of DNA. Germline assignment: CDR1 MGHRA and CDR2 YSYEKL. The CDR3 has 16 residues. The chain's CDR3 is CASSQESQGGGNEQFF.

The chain employs TRBV11-2 and TRBJ1-2. CDR3 length: 14 residues. Germline V lookup: CDR1 SGHAT, CDR2 FQNNGV. The CDR3 reads CASSSLRGGWGYTF.

The gene calls are TRBV5-1 and TRBJ1-1; TCRdb's D call of TRBD1 is untestable without DNA. The CDR3 is 15 amino acids. The germline gives CDR1 SGHRS, CDR2 YFSETQ. Here the CDR3 reads CASSPGYTVNTEAFF.

The chain recombines TRBV20-1 with TRBJ1-1; TCRdb's D call of TRBD1 is untestable without DNA. CDR1 and CDR2 from the germline V gene are DFQATT and SNEGSKA (reference sequence). This CDR3 region has 14 residues. CDR3 loop: CSARITGATTEAFF.

The rearrangement links TRBV7-2 to TRBJ2-4; without DNA, the TCRdb call of TRBD2 cannot be checked. There are 16 residues in the CDR3. Germline V gives CDR1 SGHTA, CDR2 FQGNSA. The CDR3: CASSLGGSLAKNIQYF.

V usage is TRBV12-3 or TRBV12-4 and J usage is TRBJ1-1; TCRdb selects TRBD1, and the lack of DNA leaves this call unchecked. This CDR3 is 13 amino acids long. CDR3 in amino acids: CASMIRGNTEAFF.

V is TRBV20-1 and J is TRBJ1-1. Germline CDR1 reads DFQATT; CDR2 reads SNEGSKA (reference sequence). The CDR3 is 17 amino acids. The CDR3 protein is CSASRAARGAMNTEAFF.

The CDR3 is CASSRLENTEAFF. V is TRBV12-3 or TRBV12-4 and J is TRBJ1-1. This CDR3 has 13 residues.

The chain carries TRBV24-1 and TRBJ2-5; lacking DNA, the TRBD2 call made by TCRdb goes unchecked. CDR3 length: 16 amino acids. CDR1 is KGHDR, CDR2 SFDVKD, per germline. The CDR3 protein is CATPGTSGPGEETQYF.

The chain links TRBV21-1 to TRBJ2-4; as DNA is missing, the TRBD2 call by TCRdb cannot be tested. TRBV21-1 is a pseudogene. The CDR3 runs to 15 residues. CDR3 sequence: CAPRTSGTGKNIQYF.

The V call is TRBV10-1, the J call TRBJ2-1; with no DNA, the TCRdb D assignment of TRBD2 cannot be verified. Germline V gene lookup returns CDR1 WNHNN and CDR2 SYGVQD (reference sequence). CDR3 length equals 15 residues. CDR3 protein: CASSESIAGDLEQFF.

V is TRBV4-2 and J is TRBJ2-2; lacking DNA, the TRBD2 call made by TCRdb goes unchecked. This CDR3 has 17 amino acids. CDR1 is LGHNA, CDR2 YNFKEQ, per germline. The CDR3 reads CASSRARLAEYIGELFF.

The V call is TRBV6-5, the J call TRBJ2-3; TCRdb designates TRBD1, a call that cannot be tested without DNA. The CDR3 is 20 residues long. Germline CDR1 reads MNHEY; CDR2 reads SVGAGI. CDR3 in amino acids: CASSFISPRGIHLRTDTQYF.

This chain connects TRBV20-1 to TRBJ2-5; TCRdb designates TRBD2, a call that cannot be tested without DNA. This CDR3 comprises 13 residues. CDR1 is DFQATT and CDR2 is SNEGSKA in the germline V gene (reference sequence). Here the CDR3 reads CSARDEARGTQYF.

The chain is built from TRBV24-1 and TRBJ2-5; TCRdb's D call of TRBD1 is untestable without DNA. The length of the CDR3 is 13 residues. In germline, CDR1 is KGHDR, CDR2 SFDVKD. The CDR3 here is CATSAPGEVTQYF.

The CDR3 here is CSVGLILVDTQYF. The chain combines TRBV29-1 with TRBJ2-3. Germline CDR1 and CDR2: SQVTM and ANQGSEA. The CDR3 is 13 amino acids.

The V call is TRBV29-1, the J call TRBJ1-2; TCRdb picks TRBD1, but there is no DNA to check that call. Germline CDR1 SQVTM, CDR2 ANQGSEA. CDR3 size: 14 residues. This CDR3 reads CSVGPEVSAYGYTF. The entire variable domain, with the rest obtained from reference TRBV29-1 and TRBJ1-2, is as follows: SAVISQKPSRDICQRGTSLTIQCQVDSQVTMMFWYRQQPGQSLTLIATANQGSEATYESGFVIDKFPISRPNLTFSTLTVSNMSPEDSSIYLCSVGPEVSAYGYTFGSGTRLTVV.

This chain connects TRBV12-3 or TRBV12-4 to TRBJ1-1; the TCRdb call, TRBD1, lacks DNA for checking. The CDR3 covers 17 residues. CDR3 in amino acids: CASSFQGPMTGLTEAFF.